These 32 T cell receptor beta chains originate from one sample sequenced in a study of blood T cell repertoires in COVID-19. Libraries were prepared by immunoSEQ multiplex PCR; TCRdb keeps only in-frame clonotypes and omits some of them. The sample includes about 36,000 clones, 75% to 95% seen only once; the top ten take under 5%. Sequencing was performed on peripheral blood. Receptors were obtained from a human donor in a cohort sampled during active COVID-19.

The V call is TRBV7-9, the J call TRBJ2-3; 7 positions agree with TRBD1. CDR1 and CDR2 from the germline V gene are SEHNR and FQNEAQ (reference sequence). The junction had 8 bases not matched to a gene; V was cut back by 1 base and J by 1 base. CDR3 size: 17 residues. As DNA, the CDR3 is TGTGCCAGCAGCTTAGGGGACAGTACAAGAGGCACAGATACGCAGTATTTT. It encodes CASSLGDSTRGTDTQYF.

This chain connects TRBV6-1 to TRBJ1-2, with 7 bases matching TRBD1. The germline CDR1 and CDR2 sequences are MNHNS and SASEGT. CDR3 length: 16 residues. After removal of 4 bases from V and 8 bases from J, the junction contained 16 bases not matched to a gene. This CDR3 reads CASSGGGTAPTLGYTF. The DNA for the CDR3 is TGTGCCAGCAGTGGAGGGGGGACAGCTCCTACTTTGGGCTACACCTTC.

This clone was found once. V and J are TRBV19 and TRBJ2-7, with D possibly being TRBD2 (5 bases). Germline V gene lookup returns CDR1 LNHDA and CDR2 SQIVND (reference sequence). Trimming removed 4 bases at V and 0 bases at J, with 7 bases between. The CDR3 covers 13 residues. Here the CDR3 reads CASSRGISYEQYF. Written as DNA, the CDR3 is TGTGCCAGTAGTAGAGGGATCTCCTACGAGCAGTACTTC. Full variable domain (rest looked up from reference TRBV19 and TRBJ2-7): DGGITQSPKYLFRKEGQNVTLSCEQNLNHDAMYWYRQDPGQGLRLIYYSQIVNDFQKGDIAEGYSVSREKKESFPLTVTSAQKNPTAFYLCASSRGISYEQYFGPGTRLTVT.

The chain joins TRBV27 to TRBJ1-5; D unresolved. This CDR3 is 15 amino acids long. With 3 bases removed from V and 4 bases from J, the gap between germline ends came to 13 bases. Germline CDR1 is MNHEY and CDR2 is SMNVEV (reference sequence). CDR3 amino acids: CASSFKWQVNQPQHF. CDR3 coding DNA: TGTGCCAGCAGTTTTAAATGGCAGGTTAATCAGCCCCAGCATTTT.

The V gene is TRBV19, the J gene TRBJ1-2, with 9 nucleotides matching TRBD1. CDR3 size: 14 residues. CDR1 is LNHDA and CDR2 is SQIVND in the germline V gene (reference sequence). The J segment lost 2 bases and the V segment lost 4 bases, leaving 2 bases of the junction unmatched. CDR3 amino acids: CASSSGQGNYGYTF. The CDR3 DNA reads as TGTGCCAGTAGTAGCGGACAGGGGAACTATGGCTACACCTTC.

J is TRBJ1-1 and V is TRBV6-5, with TRBD1 matching over 9 bases. With 5 bases clipped from V and 9 bases from J, the junction kept 4 bases outside the gene matches. Germline-derived CDR1 and CDR2 are MNHEY and SVGAGI. The CDR3 is made up of 12 amino acids. CDR3 residues: CASSLGQGKAFF. The CDR3 DNA follows: TGTGCCAGCAGTCTCGGACAGGGGAAAGCTTTCTTT.

The chain joins TRBV9 to TRBJ1-3; D remains ambiguous. V lost 3 bases and J 2 bases, leaving 21 bases between the germline ends. The CDR3 is made up of 18 amino acids. Germline V gives CDR1 SGDLS, CDR2 YYNGEE. CDR3 protein: CASSGGSNTGLAGNTIYF. The CDR3 DNA follows: TGTGCCAGCAGCGGAGGATCGAATACGGGTCTAGCTGGAAACACCATATATTTT.

This chain joins TRBV14 and TRBJ2-2; 11 bases line up with TRBD2. The V segment lost 4 bases and the J segment 7 bases; nucleotides outside the gene matches: 11. CDR1 is SGHDN and CDR2 is FVKESK in the germline V gene. The CDR3 totals 17 residues. CDR3 in amino acids: CASSPLSSGRARGELFF. For the CDR3, the DNA is TGTGCCAGCAGCCCTCTGAGTAGCGGGAGGGCCCGCGGGGAGCTGTTTTTT.

The chain joins TRBV3-1 (or the pseudogene TRBV3-2) to TRBJ2-7; unclear D gene. Germline V gene sequence: CDR1 LGHDT, CDR2 YNNKEL (reference sequence). The CDR3 extends over 12 amino acids. Trimming shortened V by 4 bases and J by 2 bases, and 6 bases separated the two germline ends. The DNA for the CDR3 is TGTGCCAGCAGCCCCTCCGCCTACGAGCAGTACTTC. It encodes CASSPSAYEQYF.

The chain links TRBV18 to TRBJ2-1, with D tentatively TRBD2 (6 bases). Germline V CDR1 and CDR2: KGHSH, LQKENI. This CDR3 is built from 14 residues. The germline V and J ends were trimmed by 2 bases and 4 bases, with 9 bases remaining between them. The CDR3 DNA sequence: TGTGCCAGCTCACCAGGACTAATGTACAATGAGCAGTTCTTC. This translates into CASSPGLMYNEQFF.

This rearrangement joins TRBV2 to TRBJ2-7; 7 bases align to TRBD2. The CDR3 consists of 13 residues. Germline CDR1 reads SNHLY; CDR2 reads FYNNEI. Trimming cost V 3 bases and J 5 bases; bases outside gene matches: 4. Here the CDR3 reads CASSDAGDHEQYF. CDR3 DNA: TGTGCCAGCAGTGACGCGGGGGACCACGAGCAGTACTTC.

This chain connects TRBV9 to TRBJ2-1; 8 bases are shared with TRBD2. This CDR3 is 15 amino acids long. Germline-derived CDR1 and CDR2 are SGDLS and YYNGEE. With V trimmed by 4 bases and J by 0 bases, 3 bases remained unmatched. Here the CDR3 reads CASSQSGSSYNEQFF. In DNA, the CDR3 is TGTGCCAGCAGCCAGAGCGGGAGCTCCTACAATGAGCAGTTCTTC.

J is TRBJ1-1 and V is TRBV5-1, with 7 bases matching TRBD1. The CDR3 sequence is 13 residues long. J was trimmed by 4 bases and V by 6 bases; bases with no gene match: 6. Looked up from germline, CDR1 is SGHRS and CDR2 is YFSETQ. The CDR3 region has the DNA TGCGCCAGCACACCAGGGGGGAGCACTGAAGCTTTCTTT. Protein sequence: CASTPGGSTEAFF.

This chain connects TRBV18 to TRBJ1-5; TRBD1 might be the D (6 bases). Looked up from germline, CDR1 is KGHSH and CDR2 is LQKENI. V was pared by 0 bases and J by 3 bases, with 12 bases between. This CDR3 comprises 16 residues. The CDR3 region has the DNA TGTGCCAGCTCACCACCGGTCGGGGGGCCCAATCAGCCCCAGCATTTT. It translates to CASSPPVGGPNQPQHF.

The CDR3, as DNA: TGTGCCTGGCGGAGCAGCATCTACGAGCAGTACTTC. The encoded protein is CAWRSSIYEQYF. The chain recombines TRBV30 with TRBJ2-7; D is uncertain. The CDR3 extends over 12 amino acids. Deletions cut 5 bases from V and 3 bases from J, with 11 bases between. Germline CDR1 and CDR2: GTSNPN and SVGIG (reference sequence).

The genes are TRBV2 and TRBJ1-1; TRBD1 might be the D (5 bases). CDR1 is SNHLY and CDR2 is FYNNEI in the germline V gene. The CDR3 consists of 13 residues. Trimming pared 8 bases from V and 4 bases from J, leaving 14 bases between. CDR3 sequence reads: CASGVGRATEAFF. Here the CDR3 DNA reads TGTGCCAGCGGGGTAGGCAGGGCCACTGAAGCTTTCTTT.

The chain employs TRBV28 and TRBJ2-4; D is unresolved. The length of the CDR3 is 11 residues. CDR1 MDHEN and CDR2 SYDVKM come from the germline V gene. Trimming removed 6 bases from V and 5 bases from J, with 5 bases in between. The CDR3 region is CASRLENIQYF. Written as DNA, the CDR3 is TGTGCCAGCAGACTCGAAAACATTCAGTACTTC.

The V and J genes are TRBV27 and TRBJ1-5, with TRBD1 identical over 7 bases. J gave up 3 bases and V 3 bases, and 5 bases lay outside the gene matches. The CDR3 has 15 amino acids. From germline, CDR1 is MNHEY and CDR2 SMNVEV (reference sequence). Written as DNA, the CDR3 is TGTGCCAGCAGTTTGGAGGGGGCGGCCAATCAGCCCCAGCATTTT. It encodes CASSLEGAANQPQHF.

Points on this clone: The germline gene is not matched at one end of the junction; a read error may be the cause. The rearrangement links TRBV6-4 to TRBJ2-1; D may be TRBD1 or TRBD2 (6 bases each). CDR1 and CDR2 from the germline V gene are MRHNA and SNTAGT. The CDR3 length is 12 residues. The CDR3 here is CASSNSGAEQFF. CDR3 DNA sequence: TGTGCCAGCAGTAACTCGGGGGCTGAGCAGTTCTTC.

V and J are TRBV5-5 and TRBJ1-1; D unclear. The CDR3 has 13 residues. The germline CDR1 and CDR2 sequences are SGHKS and YYEKEE (reference sequence). Trimming removed 2 bases from V and 1 base from J, with 6 bases in between. The CDR3 sequence: CASSFTPNTEAFF. CDR3 in DNA: TGTGCCAGCAGCTTCACACCGAACACTGAAGCTTTCTTT.

Only a few counts were recorded for this clone. The rearrangement joins TRBV30 to TRBJ1-5; 7 bases line up with TRBD1. CDR1 is GTSNPN and CDR2 is SVGIG in the germline V gene (reference sequence). V shed 0 bases, J shed 3 bases, and the junction held 2 bases outside the gene matches. CDR3 length equals 14 residues. CDR3 residues: CAWSVDRVNQPQHF. CDR3 nucleotide sequence: TGTGCCTGGAGTGTAGACAGGGTCAATCAGCCCCAGCATTTT.

This chain joins TRBV30 and TRBJ2-7, with D uncertain. This CDR3 is built from 11 residues. CDR1 GTSNPN and CDR2 SVGIG come from the germline V gene (reference sequence). V shed 4 bases and J shed 4 bases, with 8 bases lying between them. The CDR3 DNA follows: TGTGCCTGGATAGCCGAATACGAGCAGTACTTC. This sequence encodes CAWIAEYEQYF.

In its sample, this clone was seen once. The rearrangement uses TRBV15 and TRBJ1-6, with D possibly being TRBD1 (6 bases). The ends were cut back, 0 bases at V and 10 bases at J, with 16 bases in the middle. The CDR3 consists of 16 residues. CDR1 and CDR2 (germline): LNHNV, YYDKDF (reference sequence). CDR3 nucleotides: TGTGCCACCAGCAGAGATCGGGCAGGGGTAGGCTCACCCCTCCACTTT. Residues: CATSRDRAGVGSPLHF.

V gene TRBV14 combines with J gene TRBJ2-3; tentatively, D is TRBD1 (5 bases). Trimming took off 3 bases at V and 5 bases at J, with 12 bases between the two ends. From germline, CDR1 is SGHDN and CDR2 FVKESK. The CDR3 sequence is 14 residues long. The CDR3 nucleotides are TGTGCCAGCAGCCAGATGACAGCCCGAGATACGCAGTATTTT. Its translation: CASSQMTARDTQYF.

In nucleotides, the CDR3 is TGTGCCAGCAGGCAGGGGGCCCCCGGTGAGACCCAGTACTTC. It yields the protein CASRQGAPGETQYF. This chain joins TRBV6-5 and TRBJ2-5; the match to TRBD1 covers 8 bases. Trimming took 6 bases from V and 5 from J; bases not matched to a gene: 8. The CDR3 length is 14 residues. Per the germline V gene, CDR1 is MNHEY and CDR2 is SVGAGI.

The rearrangement links TRBV19 to TRBJ2-7, with 9 positions matching TRBD2. The V and J ends lost 3 bases and 7 bases, in that order; junction bases with no gene match: 7. The germline V gene encodes CDR1 LNHDA and CDR2 SQIVND (reference sequence). This CDR3 is built from 14 residues. The CDR3 coding sequence is TGTGCCAGTAGTATTGGTCTAGCGGGAAGTGAGCAGTACTTC. As protein: CASSIGLAGSEQYF.

The chain links TRBV5-1 to TRBJ1-2; D gene unclear. The CDR3 has 14 amino acids. The germline CDR1 and CDR2 sequences are SGHRS and YFSETQ. The V end was cut by 6 bases, the J end by 1 base, with 13 bases between. In DNA, the CDR3 is TGCGCCAGCACTGACAATCCCCTTAACTATGGCTACACCTTC. This translates into CASTDNPLNYGYTF. The entire variable domain, with the rest obtained from reference TRBV5-1 and TRBJ1-2, is as follows: KAGVTQTPRYLIKTRGQQVTLSCSPISGHRSVSWYQQTPGQGLQFLFEYFSETQRNKGNFPGRFSGRQFSNSRSEMNVSTLELGDSALYLCASTDNPLNYGYTFGSGTRLTVV.

This clone came up once. J is TRBJ2-1 and V is TRBV2, with TRBD2 matching over 9 bases. The junction had 13 bases not matched to a gene; V was cut back by 8 bases and J by 11 bases. The length of the CDR3 is 14 residues. The germline V gene encodes CDR1 SNHLY and CDR2 FYNNEI. For the CDR3, the DNA is TGTGCCAGCCGCCGCATAGCGGGAGAGAGGAAGCAGTTCTTC. The encoded protein is CASRRIAGERKQFF.

This clone has a handful of counts. Within the sample, other DNA sequences also encode this same CDR3. This rearrangement joins TRBV3-1 (or the pseudogene TRBV3-2) to TRBJ1-1; D perhaps matches TRBD1 (5 bases). The CDR3 loop spans 11 amino acids. Trimming pared 6 bases from V and 5 bases from J, leaving 7 bases between. Germline CDR1 is LGHDT and CDR2 is YNNKEL (reference sequence). CDR3 nucleotide sequence: TGTGCCAGCAGGGGGGGTACTGAAGCTTTCTTT. Protein sequence: CASRGGTEAFF.

The V gene is TRBV6-1, the J gene TRBJ2-6; tentatively, D is TRBD2 (6 bases). Germline CDR1 reads MNHNS; CDR2 reads SASEGT. The CDR3 length is 17 residues. Deletions cut 2 bases from V and 2 bases from J, with 13 bases between. CDR3 nucleotide sequence: TGTGCCAGCAGTGAACCATTCTCGGGAGCTGGGGCCAACGTCCTGACTTTC. It specifies CASSEPFSGAGANVLTF.

Here the CDR3 DNA reads TGCGCCAGCAGCTTCATAGCGGGTGCCACAGATACGCAGTATTTT. Its translation: CASSFIAGATDTQYF. The gene calls are TRBV5-1 and TRBJ2-3; 7 nucleotides align to TRBD2. The trim removed 2 bases at V and 2 bases at J, leaving 5 bases unmatched. CDR3 length equals 15 residues. Germline V lookup: CDR1 SGHRS, CDR2 YFSETQ.

This chain links TRBV18 with TRBJ2-7; 11 bases align to TRBD1. Germline trimming cut 6 bases from V and 2 bases from J; bases unmatched to any gene: 9. Germline V gives CDR1 KGHSH, CDR2 LQKENI. This CDR3 contains 16 residues. The CDR3 sequence is CASSGTGTGGPYEQYF. CDR3 in DNA: TGTGCCAGCTCGGGAACCGGGACAGGGGGTCCCTACGAGCAGTACTTC.